A single sample is the source of the 6 T cell receptor beta chains below, sequenced in a study of regulatory T cells in long-lasting Graves disease. In building TCR beta libraries, iRepertoire HTBI primers were used together with Arm-PCR of CDR3 regions. TCRdb processed the multiplex PCR reads anew with MiXCR; each CDR3 protein has one entry. The profile shows fewer than 500,000 distinct CDR3 sequences, around 15% of them singletons. The time point: newly diagnosed GD, antithyroid drugs for less than 3 months. RNA isolated from PBMCs was used to make the TCR library. The sample also formed part of further work on T cells in Graves' hyperthyroidism and ophthalmopathy.

Material: peripheral blood mononuclear cells (PBMCs), obtained at new diagnosis, from a patient treated with antithyroid drugs. The origin of the receptors is a man in his forties or fifties with Graves disease.

This clonotype has at least ten counts. The chain combines TRBV5-8 with TRBJ2-7; 13 bases match TRBD2. The V gene end was trimmed by 4 bases and the J gene end by 3 bases; junction bases not matched to a gene: 4. Germline-derived CDR1 and CDR2 are SGHTS and YDEGEE. The length of the CDR3 is 15 residues. As DNA, the CDR3 is TGTGCCAGCAGCCGGACTAGCGGGAGAATCTACGAGCAGTACTTC. Translated: CASSRTSGRIYEQYF.

In regard to this clonotype: A much larger clone lies one base from this, so it may be a read error. The chain employs TRBV7-6 and TRBJ2-1, with 7 bases fitting TRBD2. The CDR3 is made up of 16 amino acids. The germline gives CDR1 SGHVS, CDR2 FNYEAQ. V gave up 7 bases and J gave up 2 bases; unmatched junction bases: 11. The CDR3 protein is CASKGLVGGTYNEQFF. The CDR3 DNA follows: TGTGCCAGCAAAGGACTAGTGGGGGGGACCTACAATGAGCAGTTCTTC.

This clonotype has ten or more counts. J is TRBJ1-1 and V is TRBV7-6, with D possibly matching TRBD1 (6 bases). The germline V and J ends were trimmed by 5 bases and 1 base, with 11 bases remaining between them. Germline-derived CDR1 and CDR2 are SGHVS and FNYEAQ. The CDR3 extends over 14 amino acids. The DNA of the CDR3 is TGTGCCAGCAGCCTCCAACAGGGGAACACTGAAGCTTTCTTT. Translation gives CASSLQQGNTEAFF.

This clonotype was seen ten or more times. This chain links TRBV9 with TRBJ2-5; D call uncertain. The germline V gene has CDR1 SGDLS and CDR2 YYNGEE. The CDR3 has 12 amino acids. V was clipped by 4 bases and J by 5 bases, with 9 bases between them. The CDR3 is CASSSPRETQYF. Here the CDR3 DNA reads TGTGCCAGCAGCTCCCCGAGGGAGACCCAGTACTTC. Complete variable domain (other parts from reference TRBV9 and TRBJ2-5): DSGVTQTPKHLITATGQRVTLRCSPRSGDLSVYWYQQSLDQGLQFLIQYYNGEERAKGNILERFSAQQFPDLHSELNLSSLELGDSALYFCASSSPRETQYFGPGTRLLVL.

This clonotype was recorded many times. The rearrangement links TRBV11-2 to TRBJ2-7; 13 bases agree with TRBD2. The CDR3 has 15 amino acids. With 5 bases clipped from V and 6 bases from J, the junction kept 7 bases outside the gene matches. Germline V gene lookup returns CDR1 SGHAT and CDR2 FQNNGV. CDR3 bases: TGTGCCAGCAGCCTGCGGACTAGCGGGAGCCCCGAGCAGTACTTC. Translated, it gives CASSLRTSGSPEQYF.

This clonotype was detected many times. The chain links TRBV24-1 to TRBJ2-1, with no clear D. CDR3 size: 14 residues. Germline V gene data show CDR1 as KGHDR and CDR2 as SFDVKD. Trimming pared 4 bases from V and 6 bases from J, leaving 12 bases between. CDR3 protein: CATSEWPAGNEQFF. The CDR3 DNA sequence: TGTGCCACCAGTGAATGGCCTGCAGGCAATGAGCAGTTCTTC.